What follows are 5 T cell receptor beta chains derived from one specimen sequenced in a study of shared clonotypes between healthy human individuals. This table comes from immunoSEQ multiplex PCR, and its TCRdb copy is limited to in-frame clones, with some not included. This table has 2,100,000 or so clones, 95% appearing once. The specimen sequenced was naive CD4+ T cells sorted from blood. Subset here: CD45RA+ positively selected. Receptor source: a man younger than 35 in good health.

J is TRBJ2-6 and V is TRBV2; D ambiguous. The CDR3 is 15 residues long. Looked up from germline, CDR1 is SNHLY and CDR2 is FYNNEI. The V and J ends lost 10 bases and 4 bases respectively, with 17 bases between them. CDR3 nucleotides: TGTGCCATCTACGGACGTACGGCCGGGGCCAACGTCCTGACTTTC. It codes for CAIYGRTAGANVLTF.

This sequence joins TRBV27 and TRBJ1-6, with unresolved D. CDR3 length equals 17 residues. Germline assignment: CDR1 MNHEY and CDR2 SMNVEV (reference sequence). Trimming left V 2 bases short and J 0 bases short, with 11 bases between. In nucleotides, the CDR3 is TGTGCCAGCAGTTTAAGAGGGTTTAGCTCCTATAATTCACCCCTCCACTTT. It is translated as CASSLRGFSSYNSPLHF.

The gene calls are TRBV6-5 and TRBJ1-4, with a tentative D call TRBD1 (6 bases). Germline lookup yields CDR1 MNHEY and CDR2 SVGAGI. This CDR3 is built from 14 residues. Trimming stripped 2 bases from V and 9 bases from J, with 13 bases between. The CDR3 DNA reads as TGTGCCAGCAGTTACGGGGGACACGCGAAAAAACTGTTTTTT. Its protein product is CASSYGGHAKKLFF.

The chain recombines TRBV19 with TRBJ2-7; unclear D gene. This CDR3 region has 13 residues. Trimming cost V 3 bases and J 0 bases, with 6 bases left between them. The germline CDR1 and CDR2 sequences are LNHDA and SQIVND (reference sequence). The CDR3 sequence is CASSMAASYEQYF. The CDR3 DNA follows: TGTGCCAGTAGTATGGCAGCCTCCTACGAGCAGTACTTC.

The chain combines TRBV10-2 with TRBJ1-3; D gene unclear. Germline values: CDR1 WSHSY, CDR2 SAAADI. Trimming stripped 0 bases from V and 4 bases from J, with 13 bases between. The CDR3 contains 16 residues. CDR3 loop: CASSESNYLGGNTIYF. Written as DNA, the CDR3 is TGCGCCAGCAGTGAGTCGAACTACCTGGGGGGAAACACCATATATTTT.